This TCR beta chain appears in the sequencing data of a study of cytomegalovirus exposure and HLA in healthy donors. Points from the study as a whole: Productive status was seen about 87% or about 30% of the time for most TCR beta V segments in an earlier analysis.

The CDR3 extends over 13 amino acids. Germline V CDR1 and CDR2: LNHDA, SQIVND (reference sequence). V dropped 5 bases and J dropped 11; count of bases not matched to a gene: 10. Vbeta (60) and Jbeta (13) primers were used in the PCR. The data were produced by immunoSEQ multiplex PCR, yet TCRdb's version contains in-frame clones alone and is incomplete. The table shows about 160,000 clones, with less than 80% occurring only once. About this clone itself: Its antigen is undetermined.

This chain links TRBV19 with TRBJ1-1; 8 nucleotides agree with TRBD1. This clonotype originated in a man between 35 and 55 years old in good health and CMV-seronegative. The source material was PBMCs. Written as DNA, the CDR3 is TGTGCCAGTAGTGTAACGGGGACAGGTCCCGCTTTCTTT. Its translation is CASSVTGTGPAFF.